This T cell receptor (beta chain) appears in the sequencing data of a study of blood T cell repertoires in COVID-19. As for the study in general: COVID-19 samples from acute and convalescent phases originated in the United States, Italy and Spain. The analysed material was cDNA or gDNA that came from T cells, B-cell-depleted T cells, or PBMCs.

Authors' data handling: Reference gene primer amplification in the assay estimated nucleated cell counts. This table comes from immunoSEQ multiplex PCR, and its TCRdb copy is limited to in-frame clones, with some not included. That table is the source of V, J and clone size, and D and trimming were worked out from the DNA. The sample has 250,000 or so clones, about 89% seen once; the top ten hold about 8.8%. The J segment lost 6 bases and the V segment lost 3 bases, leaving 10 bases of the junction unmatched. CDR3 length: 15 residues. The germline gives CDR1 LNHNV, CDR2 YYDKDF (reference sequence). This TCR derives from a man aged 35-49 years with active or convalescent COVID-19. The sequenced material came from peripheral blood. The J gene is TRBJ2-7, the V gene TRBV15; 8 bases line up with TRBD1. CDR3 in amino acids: CATSRRGQAGVEQYF. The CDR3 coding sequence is TGTGCCACCAGCAGGCGGGGACAGGCTGGGGTCGAGCAGTACTTC.